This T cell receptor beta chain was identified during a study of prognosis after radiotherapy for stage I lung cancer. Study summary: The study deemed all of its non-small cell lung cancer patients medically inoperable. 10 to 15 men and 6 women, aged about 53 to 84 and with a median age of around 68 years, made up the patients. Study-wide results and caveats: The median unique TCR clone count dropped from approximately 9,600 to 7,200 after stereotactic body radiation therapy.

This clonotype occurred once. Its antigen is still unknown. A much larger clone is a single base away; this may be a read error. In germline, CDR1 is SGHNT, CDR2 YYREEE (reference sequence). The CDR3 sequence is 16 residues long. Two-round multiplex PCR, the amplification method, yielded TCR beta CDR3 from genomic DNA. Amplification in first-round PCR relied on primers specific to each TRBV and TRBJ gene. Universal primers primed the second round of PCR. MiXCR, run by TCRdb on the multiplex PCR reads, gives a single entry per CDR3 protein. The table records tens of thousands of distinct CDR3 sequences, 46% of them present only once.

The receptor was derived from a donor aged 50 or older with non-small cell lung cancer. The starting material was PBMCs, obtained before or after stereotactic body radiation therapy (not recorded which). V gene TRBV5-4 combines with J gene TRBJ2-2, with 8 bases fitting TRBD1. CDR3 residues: CAISLAWQGAAGELFF. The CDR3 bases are TGTGCCATCAGCTTGGCCTGGCAGGGGGCGGCCGGGGAGCTGTTTTTT.